This passage covers 20 T cell receptor beta chains from one sample sequenced in a study of human T cells and chemical hapten exposure. This sample's time point: patch test 1, 2 weeks after DPC sensitization. Treatment given: therapeutic diphenylcyclopropenone sensitization with weekly scalp DPC. Each CDR3 protein is one row after TCRdb ran MiXCR on the RACE reads. Of more than 150,000 distinct CDR3 sequences in the sample, approximately 14% are singletons; the top ten hold around 1.7%. Sample: whole blood, taken in connection with sensitization to the hapten diphenylcyclopropenone (DPC). These TCRs come from a woman aged 25 to 39 with alopecia areata. Some clones in this sample may be carry-over from other donors' samples.

The chain employs TRBV7-9 and TRBJ1-5; 8 bases agree with TRBD1. Germline lookup yields CDR1 SEHNR and CDR2 FQNEAQ (reference sequence). The ends lost 2 bases at V and 6 bases at J; junction bases unmatched: 3. There are 14 residues in the CDR3. In DNA, the CDR3 is TGTGCCAGCAGCTTAACAGGGGGAGGTCAGCCCCAGCATTTT. It is translated as CASSLTGGGQPQHF.

The chain is built from TRBV12-3 or TRBV12-4 and TRBJ1-6; 7 positions match TRBD1. After removal of 6 bases from V and 4 bases from J, the junction contained 3 bases not matched to a gene. The length of the CDR3 is 14 residues. CDR3 sequence: CASSRDSYNSPLHF. DNA for the CDR3: TGTGCCAGCAGCCGGGACAGTTATAATTCACCCCTCCACTTT.

This clonotype came up many times. The V gene is TRBV10-3, the J gene TRBJ2-7; D is ambiguous. The CDR3 has 12 residues. Per germline, CDR1 ENHRY and CDR2 SYGVKD. The germline V and J ends were trimmed by 7 bases and 7 bases, with 14 bases remaining between them. CDR3 sequence reads: CAITGSPGEQYF. The CDR3, as DNA: TGTGCCATCACAGGTAGTCCCGGAGAGCAGTACTTC.

At least ten counts were recorded for this clonotype. The chain carries TRBV24-1 and TRBJ1-2, with D tentatively TRBD1 (6 bases). Germline V gene sequence: CDR1 KGHDR, CDR2 SFDVKD. The CDR3 runs 17 residues. V lost 2 bases to trimming and J lost 2 bases, with 17 bases between them. CDR3 sequence (DNA): TGTGCCACCAGTGATTCCAGGGGAGCCGAACTGAACTATGGCTACACCTTC. Translated: CATSDSRGAELNYGYTF.

The chain carries TRBV9 and TRBJ1-2, with TRBD1 as a possible D gene (5 bases). Trimming pared 8 bases from V and 8 bases from J, leaving 22 bases between. The CDR3 has 14 amino acids. Looked up from germline, CDR1 is SGDLS and CDR2 is YYNGEE. The CDR3 spells CASNRDANNGGYTF. The CDR3 DNA is TGTGCCAGTAACCGGGACGCAAATAACGGCGGCTACACCTTC.

The rearrangement uses TRBV7-2 and TRBJ1-2; D not resolved. Trimming removed 5 bases at V and 4 bases at J, with 11 bases between. The CDR3 length is 13 residues. The germline V gene encodes CDR1 SGHTA and CDR2 FQGNSA. CDR3 residues: CASSGQTPYGYTF. The CDR3 DNA reads TGTGCCAGCAGCGGGCAGACTCCCTATGGCTACACCTTC.

The table lists this clonotype with many counts. The V and J genes are TRBV6-5 and TRBJ1-5; a possible D gene is TRBD1 (6 bases). The V gene's germline CDR1 is MNHEY and CDR2 SVGAGI. V gave up 7 bases and J gave up 1 base, with 11 bases separating them. The CDR3 spans 14 residues. The CDR3 is CASKKGGSNQPQHF. In DNA, the CDR3 is TGTGCCAGCAAAAAGGGGGGAAGCAATCAGCCCCAGCATTTT.

In this sample, this clonotype turned up many times. The genes are TRBV6-5 and TRBJ2-3; 9 bases agree with TRBD1. V trimming: 6 bases; J trimming: 7 bases; junction bases outside the gene matches: 2. Germline V gives CDR1 MNHEY, CDR2 SVGAGI. The CDR3 runs to 12 residues. CDR3 nucleotide sequence: TGTGCCAGCAGGGACAGGGGCCATACGCAGTATTTT. Protein product: CASRDRGHTQYF.

This chain uses TRBV30 with TRBJ2-7; tentatively, D is TRBD2 (5 bases). The CDR3 contains 12 residues. The V gene's germline CDR1 is GTSNPN and CDR2 SVGIG (reference sequence). The V gene lost 4 bases and the J gene lost 1 base, with 8 bases spanning the gap. CDR3 loop: CAWIGGSYEQYF. The CDR3 DNA is TGTGCCTGGATCGGCGGGTCCTACGAGCAGTACTTC.

V is TRBV29-1 and J is TRBJ2-7; 7 nucleotides line up with TRBD1. With 3 bases clipped from V and 6 bases from J, the junction kept 2 bases outside the gene matches. Germline loops: CDR1 SQVTM, CDR2 ANQGSEA. The CDR3 covers 11 residues. CDR3 sequence: CSVDDRVEQYF. Written as DNA, the CDR3 is TGCAGCGTTGATGACAGGGTCGAGCAGTACTTC.

The chain uses TRBV5-1 and TRBJ2-6, with 8 bases aligning to TRBD2. The germline CDR1 and CDR2 sequences are SGHRS and YFSETQ. This CDR3 region has 17 residues. Trimming took 0 bases from V and 4 from J; bases not matched to a gene: 6. Here the CDR3 DNA reads TGCGCCAGCAGCTTGGCGGGAGGGCCCTCGGGGGCCAACGTCCTGACTTTC. Its translation: CASSLAGGPSGANVLTF.

The chain is built from TRBV28 and TRBJ2-3, with unresolved D. The V end lost 6 bases, the J end lost 9 bases, and 7 bases lay between the germline ends. The CDR3 totals 10 residues. Germline assignment: CDR1 MDHEN and CDR2 SYDVKM. The CDR3 sequence is CASRGPTQYF. In DNA form, the CDR3 reads TGTGCCAGCAGGGGCCCGACGCAGTATTTT.

This clonotype appeared many times. The chain employs TRBV6-6 and TRBJ2-2; tentative D call: TRBD2 (5 bases). The V gene lost 3 bases and the J gene lost 4 bases, with 12 bases spanning the gap. Germline V gene sequence: CDR1 MNHNY, CDR2 SVGAGI (reference sequence). This CDR3 has 15 residues. In nucleotides, the CDR3 is TGTGCCAGCAGTTATGCGGGTGGAAGCACCGGGGAGCTGTTTTTT. It is translated as CASSYAGGSTGELFF.

This clonotype has ten or more counts. The V and J genes are TRBV18 and TRBJ2-5, with D uncertain. The CDR3 runs 12 residues. The V gene lost 8 bases and the J gene lost 0 bases, with 7 bases spanning the gap. Germline CDR1 is KGHSH and CDR2 is LQKENI. As DNA, the CDR3 is TGTGCCAGCAGTTTATACCAAGAGACCCAGTACTTC. Translation: CASSLYQETQYF.

The chain recombines TRBV29-1 with TRBJ1-2, with D perhaps TRBD1 (5 bases). Per germline, CDR1 SQVTM and CDR2 ANQGSEA. Trimming pared 4 bases from V and 10 bases from J, leaving 10 bases between. This CDR3 contains 10 residues. CDR3 in DNA: TGCAGCGTTGGGGAGGGGACCTACACCTTC. Amino acid sequence: CSVGEGTYTF.

The genes are TRBV19 and TRBJ1-5; tentatively, D is TRBD1 (5 bases). V was clipped by 3 bases and J by 7 bases, with 28 bases between them. The CDR3 contains 19 residues. Per germline, CDR1 LNHDA and CDR2 SQIVND (reference sequence). This CDR3 is CASSINFPAGLVVKQPQHF. As DNA, the CDR3 is TGTGCCAGTAGTATTAACTTCCCCGCGGGGCTGGTTGTCAAACAGCCCCAGCATTTT.

This clonotype was seen just once. The V and J genes are TRBV5-1 and TRBJ1-1; 7 nucleotides line up with TRBD1. Germline V gene lookup returns CDR1 SGHRS and CDR2 YFSETQ. V shed 0 bases and J 3 bases; nucleotides not matched to a gene: 8. This CDR3 region has 16 residues. CDR3 amino acids: CASSLGNDRVDTEAFF. The CDR3 region has the DNA TGCGCCAGCAGCTTGGGCAATGACAGGGTAGACACTGAAGCTTTCTTT.

The V and J genes are TRBV12-3 or TRBV12-4 and TRBJ1-5, with D unclear. CDR3 length equals 14 residues. Trimming removed 3 bases from V and 3 bases from J, with 9 bases in between. DNA for the CDR3: TGTGCCAGCAGTTTGGGTGTGATCAATCAGCCCCAGCATTTT. Amino acids: CASSLGVINQPQHF.

The sample holds many counts of this clonotype. V is TRBV28 and J is TRBJ2-5; TRBD2 might be the D (5 bases). The CDR3 contains 13 residues. With 7 bases removed from V and 4 bases from J, the gap between germline ends came to 13 bases. Germline V CDR1 and CDR2: MDHEN, SYDVKM. For the CDR3, the DNA is TGTGCCAGCACCGGGGAGTCTCGAGAGACCCAGTACTTC. The encoded protein is CASTGESRETQYF.

As for this clonotype: This could be a read error, since a much larger clone is one nucleotide away. The gene calls are TRBV5-4 and TRBJ2-7; tentatively, D is TRBD1 (6 bases). This CDR3 is built from 14 residues. The germline V gene encodes CDR1 SGHNT and CDR2 YYREEE (reference sequence). Trimming stripped 1 base from V and 5 bases from J, with 13 bases between. CDR3 residues: CASSLRQGWNEQYF. The CDR3 nucleotides are TGTGCCAGCAGCTTGAGGCAGGGGTGGAACGAGCAGTACTTC.